This T cell receptor beta chain was captured in a study of CD8 T cells in ankylosing spondylitis (dated by TCRdb to 2016 to 2017). Notes on the research overall: The study set out to find disease-linked TCR variants by profiling T cell receptor beta repertoires in ankylosing spondylitis patients and healthy donors. Samples of peripheral blood were taken, and for ankylosing spondylitis patients, synovial fluid was collected as well. The full study cohort was made up of roughly 25 ankylosing spondylitis patients and 108 healthy donors. General conclusions and limits of the study: Some of the motif variants had been reported before in the synovial fluid and blood of reactive arthritis patients, a finding that suggests common disease-initiation mechanisms. Blood from ankylosing spondylitis patients appeared to be characterized by a TCR beta motif made up of under ten highly homologous amino acid variants. The disease-linked clones had a CD8+ phenotype and were found at relatively low frequencies in peripheral blood. The disease-linked clones were reported to be significantly enriched in matched synovial fluid samples from ankylosing spondylitis patients.

The CDR3 goes from the cysteine to the phenylalanine over 15 residues. Only the CDR3 region is kept as DNA, spanning 45 bases read in frame from base 1. After removal of 2 bases from V and 8 bases from J, the junction retains 8 bases not matched to a gene. This clonotype was seen more than once but under ten times. Its recognized antigen is unknown. No base quality information exists; no much larger clone differs at one position. The sequencer listed for this sample is Illumina HiSeq 2500. Quantitative 5'-RACE with molecular barcodes was the method used to prepare the TCR beta libraries. Under the source paper's analysis protocol: To identify disease-linked TCR variants, a new computational method was used, one built on a probabilistic model of VDJ rearrangement. TCRdb reprocessed the public reads (quality trimming at Q25 with fastp, clone calling with MiXCR) and kept in-frame beta chains. Each CDR3 protein appears once, grouped with its most common genes and DNA. TCRdb's processing, not the authors' own work, is the source of the V and J calls. The sample table records more than 150,000 distinct CDR3 sequences; about 9.9% of these occur just once. The biggest ten clones account for 29% of the sample.

The sample taken for sequencing was blood, either unsorted or a sorted T cell fraction (not recorded which). The TCR comes from a male donor with ankylosing spondylitis or in good health (not recorded which). The rearrangement joined TRBV12-3 or TRBV12-4 to TRBJ2-2, and 7 bases in between align with TRBD2. The CDR3 amino acid sequence is: CASSLRSSAGGELFF. The base sequence is TGTGCCAGCAGTTTAAGGAGTTCAGCGGGAGGGGAGCTGTTTTTT.